This passage covers 6 T cell receptor beta chains from one sample sequenced in a study of OX40 agonist ivuxolimab in advanced cancers. Sequencing used immunoSEQ multiplex PCR; TCRdb keeps in-frame clones, though not all of them. This table has roughly 53,000 clones, around 85% appearing once. Sequencing was performed on CD4+ or CD8+ T cells sorted from blood, taken in a trial of the OX40 agonist ivuxolimab. Every receptor here comes from an adult with an advanced solid tumor such as melanoma, head and neck, liver or kidney cancer.

The rearrangement uses TRBV6-5 and TRBJ2-6; D uncertain. Germline values: CDR1 MNHEY, CDR2 SVGAGI. The CDR3 is 14 amino acids. The ends were cut back, 6 bases at V and 0 bases at J, with 6 bases in the middle. DNA of the CDR3: TGTGCCAGCAGAAAGAACTCTGGGGCCAACGTCCTGACTTTC. Protein sequence: CASRKNSGANVLTF.

The V and J genes are TRBV5-8 and TRBJ2-7; a possible D gene is TRBD2 (5 bases). Per the germline V gene, CDR1 is SGHTS and CDR2 is YDEGEE. CDR3 length: 15 residues. V shed 2 bases and J shed 0 bases, with 12 bases lying between them. CDR3 sequence: CASSFSPGLSYEQYF. The CDR3 coding sequence is TGTGCCAGCAGCTTCTCACCCGGACTCTCCTACGAGCAGTACTTC.

The chain couples TRBV30 to TRBJ2-5; D unresolved. Germline lookup yields CDR1 GTSNPN and CDR2 SVGIG (reference sequence). The CDR3 contains 14 residues. Trimming stripped 3 bases from V and 0 bases from J, with 11 bases between. The CDR3 spells CAWSRGTYQETQYF. CDR3 in DNA: TGTGCCTGGAGCCGTGGCACGTACCAAGAGACCCAGTACTTC.

This clone came up a few times. The rearrangement links TRBV19 to TRBJ2-1; D is undetermined. The germline V and J ends were trimmed by 7 bases and 6 bases, with 10 bases remaining between them. The germline V gene has CDR1 LNHDA and CDR2 SQIVND (reference sequence). The CDR3 sequence is 12 residues long. In nucleotides, the CDR3 is TGTGCCAGTACTTCATCTATCAATGAGCAGTTCTTC. Translation: CASTSSINEQFF.

The V gene is TRBV27, the J gene TRBJ2-7; D is perhaps TRBD2 (5 bases). V lost 3 bases, J lost 2 bases, and 8 bases lay in between. Germline V lookup: CDR1 MNHEY, CDR2 SMNVEV (reference sequence). The CDR3 has 13 residues. The CDR3 reads CASSFGEPYEQYF. CDR3 DNA sequence: TGTGCCAGCAGTTTCGGGGAACCCTACGAGCAGTACTTC.

The rearrangement links TRBV7-9 to TRBJ2-5; D possibly uses TRBD1 or TRBD2 (5 bases each). Trimming took off 2 bases at V and 7 bases at J, with 11 bases between the two ends. CDR3 size: 13 residues. The V gene's germline CDR1 is SEHNR and CDR2 FQNEAQ (reference sequence). The CDR3 here is CASSLSGSGTQYF. CDR3 bases: TGTGCCAGCAGCTTATCAGGGAGTGGGACCCAGTACTTC.